This TCR beta chain was identified in a study of T cell responses to AZD1222 COVID-19 vaccine. Study-level points and caveats: There were repertoire samples only from the period after the peak T cell response. The sample set comprised mostly white British donors with more females, and clonal diversity was possibly underestimated.

Notes on this clone: The antigen is not known.

Assay: immunoSEQ multiplex PCR; the TCRdb copy retains only in-frame clones and omits some. This sample has over 100,000 clones, with about 89% found just once. This CDR3 is 13 amino acids long. Germline V gives CDR1 KGHDR, CDR2 SFDVKD. With 0 bases removed from V and 10 bases from J, the gap between germline ends came to 6 bases. The input for sequencing was peripheral blood, taken on day 0 of AZD1222 vaccination. The receptor's source is an adult in good health. The V gene is TRBV24-1, the J gene TRBJ1-6; D uncertain. CDR3 in DNA: TGTGCCACCAGTGATTTGAAGGTGTCACCCCTCCACTTT. It translates to CATSDLKVSPLHF.